These 32 T cell receptor beta chains were all obtained from the same sample, sequenced in a study of T cells in Graves' hyperthyroidism and ophthalmopathy. RNA transcripts served as the template for amplifying TCR beta CDR3 regions. A first-round RT-PCR of the TCR CDR3 used the HTBI primer set. TCRdb re-derived calls from the multiplex PCR reads in MiXCR, one entry per CDR3 protein. The sample lists some 550,000 distinct CDR3 sequences, under 25% occurring once. Sequencing used blood. The receptors were gathered from a man between 18 and 29 years old with Graves' hyperthyroidism.

V usage is TRBV12-3 or TRBV12-4 and J usage is TRBJ1-1; the match to TRBD1 covers 10 bases. The CDR3 is made up of 14 amino acids. J gave up 7 bases and V 5 bases, and 7 bases lay outside the gene matches. This CDR3 is CASSQSGQGIEAFF. The CDR3 region has the DNA TGTGCCAGCAGTCAATCGGGACAGGGGATTGAAGCTTTCTTT.

V and J are TRBV27 and TRBJ1-6; TRBD1 might be the D (5 bases). The germline gives CDR1 MNHEY, CDR2 SMNVEV (reference sequence). The ends were cut back, 5 bases at V and 8 bases at J, with 13 bases in the middle. This CDR3 spans 14 amino acids. Here the CDR3 reads CASSDQGLYSPLHF. For the CDR3, the DNA is TGTGCCAGCAGTGACCAGGGTTTGTATTCACCCCTCCACTTT.

The chain links TRBV12-3 or TRBV12-4 to TRBJ1-1, with TRBD1 as a possible D gene (5 bases). The CDR3 has 14 residues. Trimming removed 7 bases at V and 4 bases at J, with 16 bases between. DNA for the CDR3: TGTGCCAGCACCATCCAGGGTGGGGGCACTGAAGCTTTCTTT. Amino acid sequence: CASTIQGGGTEAFF.

This clonotype was seen ten or more times. J is TRBJ2-7 and V is TRBV27, with 10 bases identical to TRBD1. The CDR3 is made up of 17 amino acids. CDR1 MNHEY and CDR2 SMNVEV come from the germline V gene (reference sequence). Losses at the gene ends were 6 bases for V and 6 bases for J; bases not matched to a gene: 17. CDR3: CASSTYLLNRDRGEQYF. The DNA for the CDR3 is TGTGCCAGCAGCACCTACCTTCTAAACCGGGACAGGGGCGAGCAGTACTTC.

A word on this clonotype: The final CDR3 position lacks the conserved phenylalanine or tryptophan, pointing to a likely read error. No DNA is shown, since the ends of the CDR3 on it are uncertain; the CDR3 is the one TCRdb lists. The rearrangement uses TRBV6-1 and TRBJ1-1; the D call in the table, TRBD1, was not verified against the DNA. CDR1 and CDR2 from the germline V gene are MNHNS and SASEGT. A total of 12 residues make up the CDR3, ends included. The chain's CDR3 is CASKGIGTEACV.

This clonotype was seen repeatedly, ten times or more. The rearrangement links TRBV20-1 to TRBJ1-1, with 7 bases aligning to TRBD1. The germline gives CDR1 DFQATT, CDR2 SNEGSKA (reference sequence). The CDR3 has 12 residues. The trim removed 6 bases at V and 7 bases at J, leaving 8 bases unmatched. The CDR3 nucleotides are TGCAGTGCAACCCGGGACAGCAATGAAGCTTTCTTT. Its translation is CSATRDSNEAFF.

This clonotype was recorded at least ten times. Given a much more abundant clone one base away, this may be a read error. Because the CDR3 is missing its conserved closing phenylalanine or tryptophan, this is likely a read error. The V gene is TRBV6-2 or TRBV6-3, the J gene TRBJ1-1, with 8 bases lining up with TRBD1. The CDR3 runs to 12 residues. V dropped 8 bases and J dropped 4; count of bases not matched to a gene: 3. Germline V gene data show CDR1 as MNHEY and CDR2 as SVGEGT. The CDR3 region has the DNA TGTGCCAGCTCGACAGGGGCCACTGAAGCTTTCTCT. Protein: CASSTGATEAFS.

This clonotype was seen at least ten times. The chain uses TRBV13 and TRBJ2-5, with TRBD1 matching over 7 bases. This CDR3 comprises 15 residues. CDR1 and CDR2 (germline): PRHDT, FYEKMQ (reference sequence). The ends lost 4 bases at V and 1 base at J; junction bases unmatched: 6. The CDR3 sequence: CASSWTGISQETQYF. The CDR3 region has the DNA TGTGCCAGCAGCTGGACAGGAATCAGCCAAGAGACCCAGTACTTC.

In its sample, this clonotype was seen many times. The chain uses TRBV2 and TRBJ1-2; 10 bases line up with TRBD1. CDR1 SNHLY and CDR2 FYNNEI come from the germline V gene. Trimming cost V 5 bases and J 8 bases; bases outside gene matches: 8. This CDR3 comprises 14 residues. DNA of the CDR3: TGTGCCAGCAGTTACTGGGGGACAGGGGAGGGCTACACCTTC. As protein: CASSYWGTGEGYTF.

The chain recombines TRBV5-1 with TRBJ1-3, with D possibly matching TRBD1 (5 bases). The length of the CDR3 is 16 residues. Germline lookup yields CDR1 SGHRS and CDR2 YFSETQ. V dropped 3 bases and J dropped 2 bases, with 15 bases sitting between them. This CDR3 is CASSSGGGLTGNTIYF. CDR3 DNA sequence: TGCGCCAGCAGCTCAGGTGGGGGTTTGACTGGAAACACCATATATTTT.

This clonotype was recorded many times. The chain carries TRBV6-1 and TRBJ2-1; no clear D. This CDR3 is built from 14 residues. Between the trimmed V and J ends, which lost 6 bases and 9 bases, there was a span of 18 bases. In germline, CDR1 is MNHNS, CDR2 SASEGT. DNA for the CDR3: TGTGCCAGCAGCCACCCCTCTGGCCTCAGTGAGCAGTTCTTC. This sequence encodes CASSHPSGLSEQFF.

The rearrangement uses TRBV6-2 or TRBV6-3 and TRBJ1-6; D not certain. This CDR3 contains 14 residues. Germline assignment: CDR1 MNHEY and CDR2 SVGEGT. V dropped 7 bases and J dropped 7 bases, with 14 bases sitting between them. In DNA, the CDR3 is TGTGCCAGCACTCGACAAATGGGAAATTCACCCCTCCACTTT. Its translation is CASTRQMGNSPLHF.

This clonotype was seen ten or more times. The V gene is TRBV5-1, the J gene TRBJ2-7; 7 nucleotides match TRBD1. V dropped 1 base and J dropped 2; count of bases not matched to a gene: 9. The CDR3 runs 16 residues. Germline CDR1 is SGHRS and CDR2 is YFSETQ. The CDR3 is CASSLSPGTATYEQYF. The CDR3 region has the DNA TGCGCCAGCAGCTTGTCCCCCGGGACAGCAACCTACGAGCAGTACTTC. Based on the CDR3 plus reference TRBV5-1 and TRBJ2-7, the full variable domain is KAGVTQTPRYLIKTRGQQVTLSCSPISGHRSVSWYQQTPGQGLQFLFEYFSETQRNKGNFPGRFSGRQFSNSRSEMNVSTLELGDSALYLCASSLSPGTATYEQYFGPGTRLTVT.

The rearrangement uses TRBV18 and TRBJ1-1, with D uncertain. Germline CDR1 is KGHSH and CDR2 is LQKENI. With 5 bases removed from V and 6 bases from J, the gap between germline ends came to 16 bases. This CDR3 contains 14 residues. The CDR3 DNA sequence: TGTGCCAGCTCATTTTCTCTGGGTGACGCTGAAGCTTTCTTT. Protein product: CASSFSLGDAEAFF.

This clonotype has at least ten counts. This chain joins TRBV2 and TRBJ1-2, with TRBD1 matching 10 bases. Per the germline V gene, CDR1 is SNHLY and CDR2 is FYNNEI. The CDR3 has 14 amino acids. The trim removed 7 bases at V and 7 bases at J, leaving 9 bases unmatched. The CDR3 DNA reads as TGTGCCAGCAAATTGGACAGGGGGAAGGCTGGCTACACCTTC. Translation: CASKLDRGKAGYTF.

The V and J genes are TRBV20-1 and TRBJ2-7; the match to TRBD1 covers 9 bases. Germline V gene data show CDR1 as DFQATT and CDR2 as SNEGSKA (reference sequence). The junction had 4 bases not matched to a gene; V was cut back by 1 base and J by 3 bases. This CDR3 is built from 14 residues. CDR3 in amino acids: CSARVTGGIYEQYF. The CDR3 DNA reads as TGCAGTGCTAGAGTGACAGGGGGAATCTACGAGCAGTACTTC.

This clonotype was counted many times. The chain is built from TRBV28 and TRBJ1-1; no clear D. V was clipped by 5 bases and J by 11 bases, with 18 bases between them. CDR1 is MDHEN and CDR2 is SYDVKM in the germline V gene. The CDR3 extends over 13 amino acids. As DNA, the CDR3 is TGTGCCAGCAGTGTTCGACCCGGGCCGGGGGCTTTCTTT. It encodes CASSVRPGPGAFF.

This clonotype appeared many times. The rearrangement links TRBV28 to TRBJ1-2; possibly TRBD1 for D (5 bases). Per the germline V gene, CDR1 is MDHEN and CDR2 is SYDVKM. The CDR3 is made up of 14 amino acids. Trimming took off 6 bases at V and 4 bases at J, with 15 bases between the two ends. CDR3 nucleotides: TGTGCCAGCAGCTATAACGGGGGAGCCTATGGCTACACCTTC. Translation: CASSYNGGAYGYTF.

Only a few counts were recorded for this clonotype. V is TRBV5-6 and J is TRBJ2-1; D is possibly TRBD1 (5 bases). V shed 0 bases and J shed 8 bases, with 9 bases lying between them. The CDR3 extends over 13 amino acids. Per germline, CDR1 SGHDT and CDR2 YYEEEE. The CDR3: CASSLAIGDEQFF. Written as DNA, the CDR3 is TGTGCCAGCAGCTTGGCCATAGGGGATGAGCAGTTCTTC.

This clonotype was found a few times. CDR3 sequence: CATSDESGAPYF. The CDR3 coding sequence is TGTGCCACCAGTGATGAGAGCGGGGCTCCTTATTTT. This sequence joins TRBV24-1 and TRBJ2-3; 7 nucleotides align to TRBD2. V was clipped by 3 bases and J by 15 bases; unmatched bases: 8. Germline CDR1 and CDR2: KGHDR and SFDVKD. This CDR3 is 12 amino acids long.

The gene calls are TRBV6-1 and TRBJ2-3; TRBD2 agrees at 12 bases. Germline CDR1 is MNHNS and CDR2 is SASEGT. J was trimmed by 6 bases and V by 0 bases; bases with no gene match: 7. The CDR3 contains 17 residues. The CDR3 nucleotides read TGTGCCAGCAGTGAAGCGCTAACTAGCGGGGGGATTGATACGCAGTATTTT. Translation: CASSEALTSGGIDTQYF.

The rearrangement joins TRBV6-1 to TRBJ1-1; D is unclear. Germline V lookup: CDR1 MNHNS, CDR2 SASEGT. Trimming took off 11 bases at V and 5 bases at J, with 6 bases between the two ends. This CDR3 has 9 residues. The CDR3, as DNA: TGTGCCGACCGAACTGAAGCTTTCTTT. Translation: CADRTEAFF.

Many counts were recorded for this clonotype. The DNA for the CDR3 is TGTGCCAGCAGGGAGAGGACGGCCCACGAGACCCAGTACTTC. Protein product: CASRERTAHETQYF. V is TRBV6-1 and J is TRBJ2-5; no definite D call. The CDR3 has 14 residues. Germline values: CDR1 MNHNS, CDR2 SASEGT. The V end was cut by 6 bases, the J end by 5 bases, with 16 bases between.

This clonotype was seen at least ten times. This chain joins TRBV6-2 or TRBV6-3 and TRBJ2-2; D is ambiguous. Germline V gene lookup returns CDR1 MNHEY and CDR2 SVGEGT. V was trimmed by 2 bases and J by 8 bases, leaving 12 bases between them. This CDR3 contains 14 residues. DNA for the CDR3: TGTGCCAGCAGTTACGTACTTCGTGCGGGGGAGCTGTTTTTT. This sequence encodes CASSYVLRAGELFF.

Points on this clonotype: A much larger clone lies a single base off, so this may be a read error. The gene calls are TRBV6-1 and TRBJ2-7, with D possibly being TRBD2 (5 bases). There are 12 residues in the CDR3. Germline-derived CDR1 and CDR2 are MNHNS and SASEGT. The CDR3, as DNA: TGTGCCTGCAGTCCCCGGACTTCGTCACCGTACTTC. It translates to CACSPRTSSPYF.

The table lists this clonotype with many counts. The chain links TRBV20-1 to TRBJ1-2; D remains ambiguous. Trimming stripped 1 base from V and 1 base from J, with 10 bases between. Germline assignment: CDR1 DFQATT and CDR2 SNEGSKA (reference sequence). The CDR3 is 14 residues long. The CDR3 reads CSARAPGSNYGYTF. The CDR3 DNA reads as TGCAGTGCTAGAGCTCCCGGCAGTAACTATGGCTACACCTTC.

This clonotype was seen only a few times. V and J are TRBV9 and TRBJ2-7; tentatively, D is TRBD2 (5 bases). Per the germline V gene, CDR1 is SGDLS and CDR2 is YYNGEE. Trimming removed 0 bases at V and 3 bases at J, with 7 bases between. The CDR3 runs to 13 residues. CDR3 loop: CASSVGEHYEQYF. The CDR3 region has the DNA TGTGCCAGCAGCGTAGGGGAGCACTACGAGCAGTACTTC.

This clonotype was seen at least ten times. The gene calls are TRBV10-2 and TRBJ1-5; 8 bases fit TRBD1. Germline values: CDR1 WSHSY, CDR2 SAAADI. Germline trimming cut 6 bases from V and 3 bases from J; bases unmatched to any gene: 4. The length of the CDR3 is 14 residues. The CDR3 bases are TGCGCCAGCAGGGGGACAGGCCCCAATCAGCCCCAGCATTTT. Amino acid sequence: CASRGTGPNQPQHF.

This clonotype was counted only a few times. This chain connects TRBV6-2 or TRBV6-3 to TRBJ1-2, with D possibly matching TRBD1 (5 bases). The germline V gene encodes CDR1 MNHEY and CDR2 SVGEGT. V lost 8 bases and J 8 bases, leaving 36 bases between the germline ends. The CDR3 covers 19 residues. CDR3 sequence: CASSQYPTSFEPRQGGYTF. Written as DNA, the CDR3 is TGTGCCAGCTCACAATACCCGACCTCTTTTGAACCGAGGCAGGGCGGCTACACCTTC.

This clonotype was counted many times. The rearrangement joins TRBV4-1 to TRBJ1-5; 8 nucleotides agree with TRBD1. This CDR3 has 16 residues. CDR1 MGHRA and CDR2 YSYEKL come from the germline V gene. Trimming at V came to 4 bases and at J to 2 bases, leaving 7 bases not matched to a gene. Written as DNA, the CDR3 is TGCGCCAGCAGCCCAGGACAGGGTTGGGGCAATCAGCCCCAGCATTTT. Encoded protein: CASSPGQGWGNQPQHF.

Concerning this clonotype itself: The conserved closing phenylalanine or tryptophan is absent in this CDR3, likely reflecting a read error. This chain uses TRBV5-1 with TRBJ1-1; D gene ambiguous. Germline V gene lookup returns CDR1 SGHRS and CDR2 YFSETQ. The CDR3 loop spans 16 amino acids. V was pared by 2 bases and J by 3 bases, with 17 bases between. CDR3 bases: TGCGCCAGCAGCTTCGGCTCGACTGGAGGAGACACTGAAGCTTTCTCT. Amino acids: CASSFGSTGGDTEAFS.

Only a few counts were recorded for this clonotype. The V call is TRBV27, the J call TRBJ1-6; no reliable D call. V lost 5 bases and J lost 14, with 13 bases in between. This CDR3 region has 12 residues. Germline V gene sequence: CDR1 MNHEY, CDR2 SMNVEV (reference sequence). The CDR3 bases are TGTGCCAGCAGTCCGGACGTATTTTCCCTCCACTTT. Protein sequence: CASSPDVFSLHF.